Given below is one T cell receptor beta chain in context. Germline assignment: CDR1 SGHAT and CDR2 FQNNGV. This CDR3 is built from 15 residues. V was trimmed by 5 bases and J by 6 bases, leaving 17 bases between them. Individuals aged about 18 to 90 years were recruited from approximately 24 US areas. Donors in Cohort 3 who had recovered were those with two negative PCRs, healthcare professional clearance, or resolution of their symptoms. Clones were read by immunoSEQ multiplex PCR, and TCRdb kept only the in-frame ones, dropping some. This repertoire shows over 250,000 clones, roughly 86% found once; its top ten account for approximately 5.3%. The sample comes from a study of blood T cell repertoires in COVID-19. Study context: Researchers got acute and convalescent COVID-19 samples from the United States, Italy and Spain.

The TCR was taken from a woman aged 25-40 years who had recovered from COVID-19. The chain links TRBV11-2 to TRBJ2-1; D might be TRBD2 (7 bases). The sample taken for sequencing was PBMCs or T cells enriched from blood (not recorded which). Here the CDR3 reads CASSQQPGGFNEQFF. CDR3 nucleotides: TGTGCCAGCAGCCAACAACCGGGGGGCTTCAATGAGCAGTTCTTC.